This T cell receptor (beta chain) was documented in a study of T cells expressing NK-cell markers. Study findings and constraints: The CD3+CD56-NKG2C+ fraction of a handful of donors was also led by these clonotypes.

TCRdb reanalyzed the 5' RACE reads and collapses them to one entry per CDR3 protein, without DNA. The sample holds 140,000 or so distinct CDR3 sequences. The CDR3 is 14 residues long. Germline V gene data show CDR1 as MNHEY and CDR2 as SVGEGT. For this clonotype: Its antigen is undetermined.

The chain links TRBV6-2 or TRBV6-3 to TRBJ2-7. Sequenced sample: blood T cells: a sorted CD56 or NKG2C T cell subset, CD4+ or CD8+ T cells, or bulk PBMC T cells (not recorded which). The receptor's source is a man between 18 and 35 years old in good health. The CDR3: CASSYSVRTYEQYF.